The clone carrying this T cell receptor beta chain has just one count. The sample originates from a study of memory CD4+ T cells and cytomegalovirus serostatus. Germline loops: CDR1 MNHNS, CDR2 SASEGT. V lost 1 base and J 4 bases, leaving 11 bases between the germline ends. The CDR3 totals 15 residues. The sort gate was single viable CD3+CD4+CD8-CD45RO+ cells for memory CD4+ T cells. The assay was immunoSEQ multiplex PCR, and TCRdb's table has in-frame clones only and misses some. The sample lists roughly 54,000 clones; roughly four fifths were seen once. This rearrangement joins TRBV6-1 to TRBJ1-5; tentatively, D is TRBD1 (5 bases). Sequenced material: memory CD4+ T cells from blood. The sequence came from an adult in good health and CMV-seronegative. The CDR3 loop is CASSEVGTFNQPQHF. The CDR3 DNA is TGTGCCAGCAGTGAAGTAGGGACCTTTAATCAGCCCCAGCATTTT.